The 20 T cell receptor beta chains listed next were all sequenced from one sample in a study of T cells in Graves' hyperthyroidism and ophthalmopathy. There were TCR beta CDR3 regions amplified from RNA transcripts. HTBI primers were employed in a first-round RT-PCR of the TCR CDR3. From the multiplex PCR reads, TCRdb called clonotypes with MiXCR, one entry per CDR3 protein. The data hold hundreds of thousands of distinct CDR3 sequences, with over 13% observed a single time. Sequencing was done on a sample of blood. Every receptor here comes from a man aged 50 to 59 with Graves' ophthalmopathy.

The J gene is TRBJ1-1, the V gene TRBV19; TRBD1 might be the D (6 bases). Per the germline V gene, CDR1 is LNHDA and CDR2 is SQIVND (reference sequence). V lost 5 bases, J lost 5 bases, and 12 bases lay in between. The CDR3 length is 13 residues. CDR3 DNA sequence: TGTGCCAGTAGTCCGAACAGGGAGACTGAAGCTTTCTTT. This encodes CASSPNRETEAFF.

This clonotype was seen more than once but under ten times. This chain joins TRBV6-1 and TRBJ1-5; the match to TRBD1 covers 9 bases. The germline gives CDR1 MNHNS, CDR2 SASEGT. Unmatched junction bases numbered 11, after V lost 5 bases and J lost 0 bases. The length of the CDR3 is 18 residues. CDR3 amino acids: CASSLTGGGDHSNQPQHF. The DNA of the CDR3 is TGTGCCAGCAGTTTGACAGGGGGGGGGGACCATAGCAATCAGCCCCAGCATTTT.

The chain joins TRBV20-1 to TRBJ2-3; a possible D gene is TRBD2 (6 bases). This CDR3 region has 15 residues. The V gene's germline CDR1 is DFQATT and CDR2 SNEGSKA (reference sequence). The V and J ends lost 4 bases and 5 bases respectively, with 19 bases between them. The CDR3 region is CSATGVGGSVDTQYF. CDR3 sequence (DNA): TGCAGTGCTACCGGAGTTGGGGGGTCTGTAGATACGCAGTATTTT.

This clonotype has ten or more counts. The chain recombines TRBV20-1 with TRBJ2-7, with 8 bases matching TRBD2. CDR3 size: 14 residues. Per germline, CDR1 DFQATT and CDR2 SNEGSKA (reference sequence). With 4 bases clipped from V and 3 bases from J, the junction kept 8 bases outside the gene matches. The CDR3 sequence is CSATGQRGRYEQYF. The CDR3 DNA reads TGCAGTGCTACCGGACAGCGGGGGCGCTACGAGCAGTACTTC.

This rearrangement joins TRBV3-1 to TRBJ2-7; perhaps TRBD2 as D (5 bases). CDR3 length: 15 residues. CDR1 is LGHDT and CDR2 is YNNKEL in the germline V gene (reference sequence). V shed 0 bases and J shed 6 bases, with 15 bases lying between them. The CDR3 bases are TGTGCCAGCAGCCAAGATATCGCGGGTGGAGGCGAGCAGTACTTC. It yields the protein CASSQDIAGGGEQYF.

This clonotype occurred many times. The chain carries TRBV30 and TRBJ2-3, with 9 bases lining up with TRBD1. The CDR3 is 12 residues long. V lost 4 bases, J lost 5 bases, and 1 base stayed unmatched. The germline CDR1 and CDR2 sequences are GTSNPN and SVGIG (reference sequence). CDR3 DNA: TGTGCCTGGAACAGGGGGCAAGATACGCAGTATTTT. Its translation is CAWNRGQDTQYF. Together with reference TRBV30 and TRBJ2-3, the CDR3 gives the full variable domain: SQTIHQWPATLVQPVGSPLSLECTVEGTSNPNLYWYRQAAGRGLQLLFYSVGIGQISSEVPQNLSASRPQDRQFILSSKKLLLSDSGFYLCAWNRGQDTQYFGPGTRLTVL.

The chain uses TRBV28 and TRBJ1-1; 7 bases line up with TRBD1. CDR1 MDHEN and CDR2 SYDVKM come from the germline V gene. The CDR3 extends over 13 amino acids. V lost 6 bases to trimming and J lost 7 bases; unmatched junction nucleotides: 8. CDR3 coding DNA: TGTGCCAGCAGGTTAGGACAGGAGATTGAAGCTTTCTTT. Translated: CASRLGQEIEAFF.

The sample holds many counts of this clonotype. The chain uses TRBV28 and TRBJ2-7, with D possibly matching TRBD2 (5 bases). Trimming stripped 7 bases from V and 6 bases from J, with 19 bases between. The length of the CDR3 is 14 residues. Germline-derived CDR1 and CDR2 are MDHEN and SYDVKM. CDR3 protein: CASNPPGRVSEQYF. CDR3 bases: TGTGCCAGCAACCCCCCCGGGCGGGTCTCCGAGCAGTACTTC.

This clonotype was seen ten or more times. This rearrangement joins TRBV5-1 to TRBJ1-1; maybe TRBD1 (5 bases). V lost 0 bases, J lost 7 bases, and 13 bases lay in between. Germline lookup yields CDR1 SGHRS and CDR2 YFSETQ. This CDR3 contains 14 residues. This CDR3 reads CASSLAGQGVEAFF. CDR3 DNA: TGCGCCAGCAGCTTGGCCGGGCAGGGCGTTGAAGCTTTCTTT.

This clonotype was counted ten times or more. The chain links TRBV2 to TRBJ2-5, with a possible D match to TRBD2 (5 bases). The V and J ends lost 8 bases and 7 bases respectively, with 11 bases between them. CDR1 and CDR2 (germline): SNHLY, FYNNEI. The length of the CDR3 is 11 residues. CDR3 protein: CASLSVGTQYF. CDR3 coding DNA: TGTGCCAGCCTTAGCGTAGGGACCCAGTACTTC. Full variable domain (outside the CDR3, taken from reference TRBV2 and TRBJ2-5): EPEVTQTPSHQVTQMGQEVILRCVPISNHLYFYWYRQILGQKVEFLVSFYNNEISEKSEIFDDQFSVERPDGSNFTLKIRSTKLEDSAMYFCASLSVGTQYFGPGTRLLVL.

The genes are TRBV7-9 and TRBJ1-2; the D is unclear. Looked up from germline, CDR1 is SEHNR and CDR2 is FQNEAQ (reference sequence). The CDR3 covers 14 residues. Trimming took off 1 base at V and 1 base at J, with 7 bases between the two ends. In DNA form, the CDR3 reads TGTGCCAGCAGCTTAGAGACCGATAACTATGGCTACACCTTC. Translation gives CASSLETDNYGYTF.

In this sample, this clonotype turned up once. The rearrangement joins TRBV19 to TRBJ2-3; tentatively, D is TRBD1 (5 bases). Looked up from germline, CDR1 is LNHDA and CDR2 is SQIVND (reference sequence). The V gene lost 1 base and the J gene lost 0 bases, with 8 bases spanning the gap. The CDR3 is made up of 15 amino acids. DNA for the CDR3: TGTGCCAGTAGTATAGGGACAAGTAGCACAGATACGCAGTATTTT. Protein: CASSIGTSSTDTQYF.

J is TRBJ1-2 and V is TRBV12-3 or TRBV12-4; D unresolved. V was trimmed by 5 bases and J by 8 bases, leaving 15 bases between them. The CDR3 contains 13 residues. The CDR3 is CASSPGSAAGYTF. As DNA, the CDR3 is TGTGCCAGCAGTCCAGGCTCGGCGGCGGGCTACACCTTC.

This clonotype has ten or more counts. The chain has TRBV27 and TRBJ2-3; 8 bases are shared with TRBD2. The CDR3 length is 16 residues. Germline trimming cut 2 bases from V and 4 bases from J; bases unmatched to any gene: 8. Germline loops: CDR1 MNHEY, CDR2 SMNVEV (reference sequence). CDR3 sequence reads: CASSLISLAGADTQYF. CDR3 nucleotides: TGTGCCAGCAGTTTAATCTCCCTAGCGGGCGCAGATACGCAGTATTTT.

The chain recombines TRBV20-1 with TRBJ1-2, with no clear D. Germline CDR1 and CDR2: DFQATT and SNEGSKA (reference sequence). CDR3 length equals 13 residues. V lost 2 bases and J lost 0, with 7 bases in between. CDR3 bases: TGCAGTGCTAGACCCAAGGCTAACTATGGCTACACCTTC. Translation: CSARPKANYGYTF.

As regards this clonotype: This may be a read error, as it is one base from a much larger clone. This CDR3 is CSAATANGSPLHF. For the CDR3, the DNA is TGCAGTGCTGCGACAGCTAACGGTTCACCCCTCCACTTT. The chain employs TRBV20-1 and TRBJ1-6; D is perhaps TRBD1 (5 bases). The V gene's germline CDR1 is DFQATT and CDR2 SNEGSKA (reference sequence). This CDR3 comprises 13 residues. Deletions cut 5 bases from V and 9 bases from J, with 14 bases between.

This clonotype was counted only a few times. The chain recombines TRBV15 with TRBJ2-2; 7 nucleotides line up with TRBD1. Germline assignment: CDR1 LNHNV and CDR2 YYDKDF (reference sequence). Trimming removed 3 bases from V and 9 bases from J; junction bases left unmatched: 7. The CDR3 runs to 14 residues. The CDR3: CATSSDREGRELFF. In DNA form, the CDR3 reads TGTGCCACCAGCAGCGACAGGGAAGGGCGGGAGCTGTTTTTT. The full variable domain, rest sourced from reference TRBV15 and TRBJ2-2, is DAMVIQNPRYQVTQFGKPVTLSCSQTLNHNVMYWYQQKSSQAPKLLFHYYDKDFNNEADTPDNFQSRRPNTSFCFLDIRSPGLGDTAMYLCATSSDREGRELFFGEGSRLTVL.

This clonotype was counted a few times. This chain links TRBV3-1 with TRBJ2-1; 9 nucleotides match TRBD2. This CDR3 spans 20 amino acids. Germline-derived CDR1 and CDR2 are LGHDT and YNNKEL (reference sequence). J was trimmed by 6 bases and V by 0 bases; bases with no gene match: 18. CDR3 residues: CASSQDTQAGGPFQFNEQFF. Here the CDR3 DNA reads TGTGCCAGCAGCCAAGATACCCAGGCGGGAGGGCCGTTTCAGTTCAATGAGCAGTTCTTC.

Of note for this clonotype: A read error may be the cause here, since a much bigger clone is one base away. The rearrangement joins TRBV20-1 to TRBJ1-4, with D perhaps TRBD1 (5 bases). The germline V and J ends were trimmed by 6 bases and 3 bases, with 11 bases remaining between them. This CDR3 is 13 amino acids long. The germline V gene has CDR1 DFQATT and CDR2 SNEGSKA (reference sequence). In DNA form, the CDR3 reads TGCAGTGCCCGGGACGGGGCTAATGAAAAACTGTTTTTT. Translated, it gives CSARDGANEKLFF.

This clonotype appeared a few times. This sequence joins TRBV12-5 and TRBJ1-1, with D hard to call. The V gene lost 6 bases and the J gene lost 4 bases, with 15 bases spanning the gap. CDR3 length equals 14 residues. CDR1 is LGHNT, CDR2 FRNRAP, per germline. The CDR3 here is CASGSSGGSTEAFF. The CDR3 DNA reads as TGTGCTAGTGGGTCCTCTGGCGGGAGCACTGAAGCTTTCTTT.